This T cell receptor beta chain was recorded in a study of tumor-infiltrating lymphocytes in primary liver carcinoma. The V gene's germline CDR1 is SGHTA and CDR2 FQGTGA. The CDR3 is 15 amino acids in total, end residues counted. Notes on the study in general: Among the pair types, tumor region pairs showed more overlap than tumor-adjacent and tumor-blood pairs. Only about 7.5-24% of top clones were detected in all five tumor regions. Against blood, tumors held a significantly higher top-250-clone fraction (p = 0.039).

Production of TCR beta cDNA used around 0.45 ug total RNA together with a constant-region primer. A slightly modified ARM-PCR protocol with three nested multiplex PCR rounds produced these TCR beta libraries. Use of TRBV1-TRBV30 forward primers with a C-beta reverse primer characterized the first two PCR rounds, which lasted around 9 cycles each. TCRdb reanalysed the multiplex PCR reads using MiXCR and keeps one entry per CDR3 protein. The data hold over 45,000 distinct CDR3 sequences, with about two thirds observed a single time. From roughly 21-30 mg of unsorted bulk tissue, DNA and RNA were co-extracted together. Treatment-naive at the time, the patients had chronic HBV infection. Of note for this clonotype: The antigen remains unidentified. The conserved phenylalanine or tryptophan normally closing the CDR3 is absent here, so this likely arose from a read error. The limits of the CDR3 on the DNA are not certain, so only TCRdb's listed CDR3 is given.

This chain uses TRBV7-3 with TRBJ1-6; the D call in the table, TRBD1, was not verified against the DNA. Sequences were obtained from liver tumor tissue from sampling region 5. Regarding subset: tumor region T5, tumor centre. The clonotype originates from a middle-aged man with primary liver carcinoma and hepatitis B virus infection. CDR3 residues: CASSLTPGDNSPIHL.